One sample yielded the 5 T cell receptor beta chains listed below, sequenced in a study of PD-L1 blockade in urothelial cancer. Data came from immunoSEQ multiplex PCR; TCRdb stores just in-frame clones and leaves some out. Among about 41,000 clones listed, about four fifths were seen once. This material consisted of PBMCs, taken around atezolizumab (anti-PD-L1) treatment. All receptors derive from a man between 60 and 75 years old with urothelial cancer.

V and J are TRBV6-1 and TRBJ1-3, with a weak D call TRBD1 (5 bases). CDR3 length equals 14 residues. Germline V gene data show CDR1 as MNHNS and CDR2 as SASEGT. The ends were cut back, 6 bases at V and 0 bases at J, with 9 bases in the middle. CDR3 DNA sequence: TGTGCCAGCAGAGGCGGGGGCTCTGGAAACACCATATATTTT. Its translation: CASRGGGSGNTIYF.

The rearrangement uses TRBV7-8 and TRBJ2-5; D is unresolved. CDR3 length equals 14 residues. CDR1 is SGHVS, CDR2 FQNEAQ, per germline. V was shortened by 8 bases and J by 2 bases, with 15 bases between the two germline ends. The CDR3 nucleotides read TGTGCCAGCGTGGTTTCCCCGACTCAAGAGACCCAGTACTTC. This encodes CASVVSPTQETQYF.

This chain uses TRBV7-9 with TRBJ1-2; D is possibly TRBD1 (5 bases). The CDR3 consists of 15 residues. Germline V CDR1 and CDR2: SEHNR, FQNEAQ (reference sequence). Trimming took off 5 bases at V and 0 bases at J, with 13 bases between the two ends. The CDR3 is CASSPLAGTNYGYTF. CDR3 DNA: TGTGCCAGCAGCCCCTTGGCAGGGACTAACTATGGCTACACCTTC.

This clone was seen a handful of times. In nucleotides, the CDR3 is TGTGCCAGCAGTGACAACCAAAGGAAGATCACCTCTGGGGCCAACGTCCTGACTTTC. This gives the protein CASSDNQRKITSGANVLTF. The gene calls are TRBV9 and TRBJ2-6; D not certain. CDR3 length: 19 amino acids. Trimming pared 5 bases from V and 0 bases from J, leaving 21 bases between. From germline, CDR1 is SGDLS and CDR2 YYNGEE.

The chain links TRBV2 to TRBJ1-2, with 8 positions matching TRBD1. V was pared by 3 bases and J by 7 bases, with 13 bases of the junction left unmatched. CDR3 length equals 16 residues. Germline V lookup: CDR1 SNHLY, CDR2 FYNNEI. The CDR3 DNA sequence: TGTGCCAGCAGTGACTCGGGGGCAGGGGGCGTAAGTGGCTACACCTTC. Protein product: CASSDSGAGGVSGYTF.